What follows describes a single TCR beta chain. Antigen: not known. This sample also contains other DNA sequences that code for the same CDR3. This specimen comes from a study of CD8+ T cells in alopecia areata. On the study more broadly: Tofacitinib dosing lasted 6 to 18 months, which was then followed by 6 months off drug. Findings and caveats of the study: It was lesional scalp, especially alopecia totalis/universalis, that showed higher clonality than normal scalp. Whereas mice showed it more clearly, TCR sharing across patients was murkier, possibly because of HLA.

This CDR3 contains 12 residues. Germline V gene sequence: CDR1 SQVTM, CDR2 ANQGSEA. J was trimmed by 2 bases and V by 6 bases; bases with no gene match: 3. Alopecia areata patients gave lesional scalp punch biopsies and peripheral blood samples. TCR sequencing used cDNA made by reverse transcription of extracted RNA. Libraries were prepared by immunoSEQ multiplex PCR; TCRdb keeps only in-frame clonotypes and omits some of them. The sample has about 150,000 clones; about 89% are singletons. The clonotype was recovered from a human donor with alopecia areata. The material sequenced was CD8+ T cells sorted from blood, taken at week 0. The rearrangement uses TRBV29-1 and TRBJ2-7; 8 bases map to TRBD1. The CDR3 nucleotides are TGCAGCGTGGAGGACAGGGCCTACGAGCAGTACTTC. It translates to CSVEDRAYEQYF.